The entry below gives a single TCR beta chain sequence along with its context. This clonotype was observed a handful of times. The target of this receptor is not known. No base qualities exist here, and no much larger clone lies one base off it. Library preparation used 5' RACE. The sequencer was an Illumina HiSeq 2500. A second roughly 7 to 12 cycle PCR used a sample-barcoded 5' primer and a J-beta primer mix. A unique molecular identifier was introduced onto each TCR beta cDNA molecule by a template-switch 5' adaptor carrying 12 random nucleotides. Each sample yielded at least 2.5 million CDR3-containing paired-end reads. The Mint cDNA synthesis kit, primed by a TRBC-specific oligonucleotide, was used to synthesize first-strand cDNA from all RNA. Following uracil-DNA glycosylase treatment, all cDNA underwent a first 18-cycle PCR with the universal primers M1SS and BC2_uni_R. The paper's data handling went like this. Each sample was normalized by randomly selecting 1 million high-quality reads, each carrying a distinct molecular identifier. Reads with shared molecular identifiers were discarded instead of being binned into consensus sequences. MiTCR, with a Q25 quality threshold and the strictest error-elimination algorithm, was used for CDR3 identification, clonotype clustering and error correction. A nonparametric unseen species model with Euler transformation was used to estimate a lower bound on total TCR beta diversity. Starting from the raw public reads, TCRdb applied fastp trimming at Q25, assembled clones with MiXCR and retained in-frame beta chains. Each entry merges the rows of one CDR3 protein and shows their most common DNA and genes. What appears here as the V and J calls and clone size reflects TCRdb's work, not the paper's. The sample table shows over 600,000 distinct CDR3 sequences, and about 61% are seen once. Around 25% of the sample is taken by the ten largest.

The 39 donors, aged about 6 to 95 years, were systemically healthy Caucasian individuals from Russia. Roughly 10 milliliters of peripheral blood were collected from each donor into EDTA-treated Vacutainer tubes. PBMCs were isolated by Ficoll-Paque density-gradient centrifugation, with at least 7 million obtained per sample. Trizol reagent was used to extract total RNA from PBMCs, with at least 5 micrograms per sample. The percentages of naive CD45RAhigh/CD27high T cells were determined by flow cytometry on a PBMC aliquot from every donor. These data originate in a study of blood T cells in healthy people across ages (dated by TCRdb to between 2014 and 2017). Regarding the research as a whole: Template switching captured roughly one uniquely barcoded TCR beta cDNA molecule per two T cells in model experiments. The study measured age-related changes in TCR beta repertoire diversity using deep sequencing normalized with unique cDNA molecular identifiers. Four age groups were formed from the donors: young (average approximately 15 years), middle-aged (around 39), aged (roughly 58) and long-lived (82). Two additional independent replicas of 1 million unique cDNA reads from the same blood draw were analyzed for two donors (one aged 18 to 29 and one aged 80 or older). To avoid experimental bias, donors of different ages were randomly spread across the sequencing lanes. What the study reported, not specific to this receptor: The CMV infection status of donors was not known, potentially confounding age-related changes in expanded clonotypes. Total diversity estimates from one million sequenced T cells were considered lower bounds and underestimates. Bulk unsorted PBMC profiling prevented conclusive comparison of naive and antigen-experienced compartments. As age increased, observed TCR beta diversity per million T cells dropped in a roughly linear way, and a significant reduction was already evident by age around 41. Observed TCR beta diversity correlated strongly with the percentage of naive T cells measured by flow cytometry. Compared with the aged group, the long-lived group had more naive CD4+ T cells, fewer expanded clones and increased TCR diversity, a pattern suggesting age selection.

The germline V gene (reference sequence) specifies DFQATT as CDR1 and SNEGSKA as CDR2. From its cysteine to its phenylalanine, the CDR3 spans 12 amino acids. Left in the record is the CDR3 DNA by itself, 36 bases read in frame from the first base. Between the V and J ends, shortened by 4 bases and 8 bases respectively, the junction contains 12 bases. Sequenced input: blood. The receptor was derived from a man in his forties or fifties in good health. The chain employs TRBV20-1 and TRBJ2-1, and possibly TRBD2, on 5 matching bases. This receptor carries the CDR3 CSAIMRTDEQFF. The DNA sequence is as follows: TGCAGTGCTATTATGCGGACTGATGAGCAGTTCTTC.